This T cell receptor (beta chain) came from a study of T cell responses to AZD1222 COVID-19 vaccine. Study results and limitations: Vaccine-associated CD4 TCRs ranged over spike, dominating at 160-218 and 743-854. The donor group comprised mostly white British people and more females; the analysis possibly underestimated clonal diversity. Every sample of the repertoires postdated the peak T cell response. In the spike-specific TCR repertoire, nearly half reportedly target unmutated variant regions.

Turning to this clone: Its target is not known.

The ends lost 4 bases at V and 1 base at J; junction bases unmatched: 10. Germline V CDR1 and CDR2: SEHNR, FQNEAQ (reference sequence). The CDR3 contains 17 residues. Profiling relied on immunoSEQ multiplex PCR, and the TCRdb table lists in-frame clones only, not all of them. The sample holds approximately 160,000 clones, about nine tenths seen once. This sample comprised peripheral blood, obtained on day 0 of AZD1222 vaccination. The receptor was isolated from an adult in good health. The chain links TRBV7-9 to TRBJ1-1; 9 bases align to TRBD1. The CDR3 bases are TGTGCCAGCAGCTGGCCGCGAGTGGGACAGGGGAACACTGAAGCTTTCTTT. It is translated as CASSWPRVGQGNTEAFF.